The 9 T cell receptor beta chains below come from one sample, sequenced in a study of regulatory T cells in long-lasting Graves disease. Construction of TCR beta libraries relied on iRepertoire HTBI primers and on Arm-PCR targeting CDR3 regions. MiXCR, run by TCRdb on the multiplex PCR reads, gives a single entry per CDR3 protein. The sample has 400,000 to 450,000 distinct CDR3 sequences; roughly 15% are singletons. Noted time point: newly diagnosed GD, antithyroid drugs for less than 3 months. RNA from PBMCs was the source of the TCR library. This sample was also put to use in a study of T cells in Graves' hyperthyroidism and ophthalmopathy.

Sequenced material: peripheral blood mononuclear cells (PBMCs), taken at new diagnosis, from a patient treated with antithyroid drugs. The source is a woman between 25 and 40 years old with Graves disease.

The rearrangement joins TRBV30 to TRBJ2-7; D possibly corresponds to TRBD1 (6 bases). Germline V gives CDR1 GTSNPN, CDR2 SVGIG (reference sequence). The CDR3 is 16 residues long. Trimming stripped 0 bases from V and 0 bases from J, with 15 bases between. The CDR3 spells CAWSVRGTLSSYEQYF. Here the CDR3 DNA reads TGTGCCTGGAGTGTAAGGGGGACCCTGAGCTCCTACGAGCAGTACTTC.

This clonotype has a count of ten or more. The chain joins TRBV10-3 to TRBJ2-3, with D possibly matching TRBD2 (5 bases). Germline values: CDR1 ENHRY, CDR2 SYGVKD. The CDR3 spans 15 residues. V dropped 6 bases and J dropped 4 bases, with 17 bases sitting between them. The CDR3 DNA reads TGTGCCATCAGGAGCACCGAAGAGGGTGCAGATACGCAGTATTTT. It is translated as CAIRSTEEGADTQYF.

The chain joins TRBV4-1 to TRBJ1-3, with D hard to call. The ends were cut back, 4 bases at V and 8 bases at J, with 18 bases in the middle. The germline V gene encodes CDR1 MGHRA and CDR2 YSYEKL. The CDR3 loop spans 15 amino acids. The CDR3 nucleotides are TGCGCCAGCAGCCCCACAGACACGGCTTTGGACACCATATATTTT. Protein: CASSPTDTALDTIYF.

This clonotype was observed many times. This chain joins TRBV20-1 and TRBJ1-1, with TRBD1 matching 9 bases. Germline V gives CDR1 DFQATT, CDR2 SNEGSKA (reference sequence). V dropped 6 bases and J dropped 0; count of bases not matched to a gene: 11. The CDR3 length is 16 residues. This CDR3 is CSAPIPGQGLNTEAFF. In DNA form, the CDR3 reads TGCAGTGCCCCGATCCCGGGACAGGGCTTGAACACTGAAGCTTTCTTT.

This clonotype was counted at least ten times. The rearrangement links TRBV14 to TRBJ2-7; unclear D gene. CDR3 length: 14 residues. Germline values: CDR1 SGHDN, CDR2 FVKESK. V lost 1 base and J 2 bases, leaving 9 bases between the germline ends. CDR3 in amino acids: CASSQGQRPYEQYF. The CDR3 DNA reads as TGTGCCAGCAGCCAAGGGCAAAGGCCCTACGAGCAGTACTTC. Looking up the rest from reference TRBV14 and TRBJ2-7 gives the full variable domain: EAGVTQFPSHSVIEKGQTVTLRCDPISGHDNLYWYRRVMGKEIKFLLHFVKESKQDESGMPNNRFLAERTGGTYSTLKVQPAELEDSGVYFCASSQGQRPYEQYFGPGTRLTVT.

The DNA for the CDR3 is TGCGCCAGCAGCCAGGGACTCCCATCCAATGAGCAGTTCTTC. Its translation is CASSQGLPSNEQFF. The rearrangement uses TRBV5-1 and TRBJ2-1; TRBD2 is a possible D gene (6 bases). The CDR3 contains 14 residues. CDR1 is SGHRS, CDR2 YFSETQ, per germline. Trimming shortened V by 4 bases and J by 6 bases, and 14 bases separated the two germline ends.

At least ten counts were recorded for this clonotype. The chain has TRBV7-9 and TRBJ2-1; 15 positions agree with TRBD2. CDR1 and CDR2 from the germline V gene are SEHNR and FQNEAQ (reference sequence). This CDR3 contains 21 residues. Unmatched junction bases numbered 14, after V lost 3 bases and J lost 2 bases. The CDR3 nucleotides read TGTGCCAGCAGCTTTAGAGTTAGGGTATGGACTAGCGGGAGGGCCTACAATGAGCAGTTCTTC. This encodes CASSFRVRVWTSGRAYNEQFF.

This clonotype was detected ten times or more. The rearrangement links TRBV6-1 to TRBJ2-5, with D unresolved. The CDR3 length is 12 residues. From germline, CDR1 is MNHNS and CDR2 SASEGT. Trimming took 5 bases from V and 5 from J, leaving 9 bases between them. The chain's CDR3 is CASSPRSETQYF. The CDR3 DNA reads as TGTGCCAGCAGTCCCCGGTCGGAGACCCAGTACTTC.

Concerning this clonotype: This likely stems from a read error, as it lies one base from a far larger clone. The CDR3 end shows no conserved phenylalanine or tryptophan, and so a read error is likely. The genes are TRBV7-9 and TRBJ2-7; 7 positions match TRBD1. Germline assignment: CDR1 SEHNR and CDR2 FQNEAQ (reference sequence). V shed 5 bases, J shed 2 bases, and the junction held 9 bases outside the gene matches. The CDR3 runs to 15 residues. The CDR3 spells CASSRSSGQTYEQYS. The CDR3 nucleotides read TGTGCCAGCAGCCGATCGTCGGGACAGACCTACGAGCAGTACTCC.